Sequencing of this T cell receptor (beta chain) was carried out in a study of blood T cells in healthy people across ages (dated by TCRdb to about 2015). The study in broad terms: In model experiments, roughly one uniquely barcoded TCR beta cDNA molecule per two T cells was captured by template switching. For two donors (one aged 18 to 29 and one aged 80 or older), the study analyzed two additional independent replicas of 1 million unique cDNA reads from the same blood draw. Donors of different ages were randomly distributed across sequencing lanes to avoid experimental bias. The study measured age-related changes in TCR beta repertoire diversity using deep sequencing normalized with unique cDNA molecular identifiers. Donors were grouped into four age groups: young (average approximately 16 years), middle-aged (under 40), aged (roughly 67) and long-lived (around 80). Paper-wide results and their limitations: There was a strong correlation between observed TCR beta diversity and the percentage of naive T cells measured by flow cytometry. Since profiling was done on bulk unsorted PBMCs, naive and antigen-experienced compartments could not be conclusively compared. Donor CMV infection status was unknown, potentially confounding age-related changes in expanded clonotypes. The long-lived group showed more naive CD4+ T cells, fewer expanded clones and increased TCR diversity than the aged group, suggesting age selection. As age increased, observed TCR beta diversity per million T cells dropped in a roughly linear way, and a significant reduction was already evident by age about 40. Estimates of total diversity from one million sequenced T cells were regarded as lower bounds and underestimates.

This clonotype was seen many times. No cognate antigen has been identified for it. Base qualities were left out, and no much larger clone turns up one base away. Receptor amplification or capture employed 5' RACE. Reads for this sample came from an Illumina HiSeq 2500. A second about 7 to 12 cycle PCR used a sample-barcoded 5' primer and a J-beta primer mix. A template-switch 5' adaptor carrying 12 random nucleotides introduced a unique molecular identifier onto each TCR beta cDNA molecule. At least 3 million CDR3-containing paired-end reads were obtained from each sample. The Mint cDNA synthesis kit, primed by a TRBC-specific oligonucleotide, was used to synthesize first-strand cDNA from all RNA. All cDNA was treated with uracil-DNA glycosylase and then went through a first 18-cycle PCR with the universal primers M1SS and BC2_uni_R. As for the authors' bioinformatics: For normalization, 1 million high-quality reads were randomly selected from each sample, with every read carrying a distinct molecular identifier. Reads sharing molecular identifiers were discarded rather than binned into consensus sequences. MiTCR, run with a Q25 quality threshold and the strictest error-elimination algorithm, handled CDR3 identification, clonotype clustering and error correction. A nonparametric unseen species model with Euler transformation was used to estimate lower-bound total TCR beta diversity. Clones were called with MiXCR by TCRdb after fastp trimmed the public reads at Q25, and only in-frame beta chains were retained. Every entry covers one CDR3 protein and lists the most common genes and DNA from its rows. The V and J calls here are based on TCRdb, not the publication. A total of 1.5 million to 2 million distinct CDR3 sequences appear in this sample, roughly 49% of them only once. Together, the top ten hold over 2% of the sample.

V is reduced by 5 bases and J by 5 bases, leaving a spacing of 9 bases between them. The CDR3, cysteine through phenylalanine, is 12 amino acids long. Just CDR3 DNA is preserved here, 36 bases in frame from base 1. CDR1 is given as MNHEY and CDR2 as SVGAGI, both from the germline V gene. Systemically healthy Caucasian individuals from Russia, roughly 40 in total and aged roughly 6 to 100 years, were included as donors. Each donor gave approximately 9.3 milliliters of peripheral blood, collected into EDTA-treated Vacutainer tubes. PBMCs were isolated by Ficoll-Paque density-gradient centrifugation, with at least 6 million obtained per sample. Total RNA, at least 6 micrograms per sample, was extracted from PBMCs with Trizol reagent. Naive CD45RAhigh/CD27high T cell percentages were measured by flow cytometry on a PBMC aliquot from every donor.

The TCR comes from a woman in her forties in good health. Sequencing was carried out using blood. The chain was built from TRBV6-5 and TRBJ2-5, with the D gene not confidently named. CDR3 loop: CASSSRLETQYF. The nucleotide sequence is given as TGTGCCAGCAGTAGTCGTTTGGAGACCCAGTACTTC.